Below, 10 T cell receptor beta chains from the same sample are listed, as sequenced in a study of beta chain features in type 1 diabetes. These receptors lack a known antigen. Regarding the study as a whole: Moderately but significantly shorter TCRB CDR3s were found in Type 1 diabetes patients in all four CD4+ subsets.

Reverse transcribing all isolated RNA meant expressed TCRB transcripts were sequenced. Generated by immunoSEQ multiplex PCR, the TCRdb table keeps only in-frame clones and is missing some. The table lists 150,000 to 200,000 clones, around 8% of them singletons, with around 0.9% in the top ten. The sequencing input was central memory CD4+ T cells from blood. Receptor source: a woman aged 40 to 49 with type 1 diabetes.

V and J are TRBV4-3 and TRBJ2-5; 7 bases line up with TRBD1. The germline CDR1 and CDR2 sequences are LGHNA and YSLEER. V dropped 0 bases and J dropped 5; count of bases not matched to a gene: 3. There are 14 residues in the CDR3. The CDR3 bases are TGCGCCAGCAGCCAAGATCTGGGACAGGAGACCCAGTACTTC. Its translation is CASSQDLGQETQYF.

This clone was seen only a few times. V is TRBV27 and J is TRBJ2-1; the D gene is possibly TRBD2 (6 bases). Trimming left V 3 bases short and J 0 bases short, with 9 bases between. The CDR3 contains 15 residues. Germline loops: CDR1 MNHEY, CDR2 SMNVEV (reference sequence). CDR3 protein: CASSLGAGSYNEQFF. The CDR3 DNA reads as TGTGCCAGCAGTTTGGGAGCGGGCTCCTACAATGAGCAGTTCTTC.

In its sample, this clone was seen once. The chain is built from TRBV7-2 and TRBJ2-7; no reliable D call. This CDR3 has 15 amino acids. V was cut by 1 base and J by 4 bases, with 14 bases left in between. Germline lookup yields CDR1 SGHTA and CDR2 FQGNSA. For the CDR3, the DNA is TGTGCCAGCAGCTTAGATACCGTGGGCCCTTACGAGCAGTACTTC. Translating gives CASSLDTVGPYEQYF.

The chain links TRBV30 to TRBJ2-1, with 12 bases lining up with TRBD2. Trimming removed 0 bases from V and 8 bases from J; junction bases left unmatched: 11. The CDR3 is made up of 17 amino acids. In germline, CDR1 is GTSNPN, CDR2 SVGIG (reference sequence). The DNA for the CDR3 is TGTGCCTGGAGTGTCGGACTAGCGGGGAAAAATCTCCATGAGCAGTTCTTC. Translating it yields CAWSVGLAGKNLHEQFF.

This clone turned up a few times. J is TRBJ2-7 and V is TRBV29-1, with 8 bases that match TRBD1. Germline CDR1 is SQVTM and CDR2 is ANQGSEA. With 2 bases clipped from V and 2 bases from J, the junction kept 8 bases outside the gene matches. The CDR3 spans 15 residues. CDR3 coding DNA: TGCAGCGTTGAAAGAAGACAGGGGAAGGCCTACGAGCAGTACTTC. Protein product: CSVERRQGKAYEQYF.

This clone showed up just a few times. The CDR3 DNA is TGTGCCAGCAGGGTAGGGGTAGGTTCCTACGAGCAGTACTTC. Translated: CASRVGVGSYEQYF. This chain uses TRBV28 with TRBJ2-7; a weak D match, TRBD1 (5 bases). With 6 bases removed from V and 1 base from J, the gap between germline ends came to 13 bases. There are 14 residues in the CDR3. Germline-derived CDR1 and CDR2 are MDHEN and SYDVKM.

This clone has more than one count but fewer than ten. This chain connects TRBV29-1 to TRBJ2-1, with 14 bases that match TRBD2. Germline CDR1 and CDR2: SQVTM and ANQGSEA. There are 17 residues in the CDR3. Trimming took 7 bases from V and 7 from J; bases not matched to a gene: 15. The CDR3 sequence is CSAGVGLAGVMRNEQFF. Written as DNA, the CDR3 is TGCAGCGCCGGCGTGGGACTAGCGGGAGTAATGCGGAATGAGCAGTTCTTC.

The rearrangement uses TRBV6-5 and TRBJ2-1; D remains ambiguous. The CDR3 extends over 13 amino acids. With 7 bases removed from V and 6 bases from J, the gap between germline ends came to 13 bases. In germline, CDR1 is MNHEY, CDR2 SVGAGI. The CDR3 sequence: CASTSTKVNEQFF. In DNA, the CDR3 is TGTGCCAGCACCTCAACTAAGGTCAATGAGCAGTTCTTC.

This clone was detected only a few times. The genes are TRBV7-2 and TRBJ1-1, with 9 positions matching TRBD1. Germline-derived CDR1 and CDR2 are SGHTA and FQGNSA. The CDR3 runs to 16 residues. The V segment lost 0 bases and the J segment 6 bases; nucleotides outside the gene matches: 8. The CDR3 DNA is TGTGCCAGCAGCTTAGCCGGGACAGGGAAGGCCCCTGAAGCTTTCTTT. Its protein is CASSLAGTGKAPEAFF.

This chain uses TRBV7-2 with TRBJ1-1; maybe TRBD1 (6 bases). Trimming took 6 bases from V and 4 from J, leaving 12 bases between them. Per the germline V gene, CDR1 is SGHTA and CDR2 is FQGNSA. The CDR3 is made up of 13 amino acids. The CDR3 DNA sequence: TGTGCCAGCAGGTTCAGAGGGGGCACTGAAGCTTTCTTT. It yields the protein CASRFRGGTEAFF.